This paragraph reports one T cell receptor beta chain. Its matching antigen is unknown. These data belong to a study of shared clonotypes between healthy human individuals. The overall study: Each donor's CD8 memory used one plate, CD8 naive two, each CD4 subset three.

Findings and caveats of the study: The study generally estimated greater richness for naive than memory subsets.

Deep-level settings were used for running the assay. In the original analysis: Sequence data from immunoSEQ were junction-only and lacked quality scores; consequently, filtering differed. Some clones are missing from TCRdb's copy, which holds only in-frame ones; the method was immunoSEQ multiplex PCR. The V and J calls and clone size come from that table; D and trimming were worked out from the DNA. Of about 2.5 million clones in the sample, around 93% are singletons; the top ten hold 0.37%. The specimen sequenced was naive CD4+ T cells from PBMCs. Subset here: CD45RA+ positively selected. This TCR was recovered from a young man in good health. Some clones in this sample may be carry-over from other donors' samples.

The CDR3 sequence is CASRPPSGEKLFF. Here the CDR3 DNA reads TGTGCCAGCAGACCACCCTCGGGGGAAAAACTGTTTTTT. The rearrangement links TRBV7-2 to TRBJ1-4; no reliable D call. Germline V gene data show CDR1 as SGHTA and CDR2 as FQGNSA. The CDR3 sequence is 13 residues long. V lost 6 bases, J lost 8 bases, and 13 bases lay in between.